One TCR beta chain is described in this entry. What it recognizes is unknown. CDR3 length: 14 residues. With V trimmed by 4 bases and J by 5 bases, 9 bases remained unmatched. Germline CDR1 SGHNT, CDR2 YYREEE (reference sequence). These data come from a study of radiotherapy plus CTLA-4 blockade in lung cancer. Repertoires were generated with immunoSEQ multiplex PCR, while TCRdb's copy carries only in-frame clones and drops some. The sample lists some 40,000 clones; over 60% were seen once. Chemo-refractory metastatic non-small-cell lung cancer patients received focal radiation with ipilimumab CTLA-4 blockade. Study outcomes and limitations: An expansion of tumor-derived TCR clones occurred in blood after radiotherapy plus ipilimumab. Together with interferon-beta, which increased in serum after radiation, early dynamic changes in blood T cell clones were reportedly the best predictors of response.

The sample consisted of peripheral blood, taken from a patient treated with radiotherapy plus ipilimumab. The chain has TRBV5-4 and TRBJ2-7, with 7 bases identical to TRBD2. The TCR was taken from a human donor with non-small cell lung cancer whose response to radiotherapy plus ipilimumab could not be evaluated. The CDR3 bases are TGTGCCAGCAGCCCTTGGGGGAGGGCCGACGAGCAGTACTTC. Its translation is CASSPWGRADEQYF.